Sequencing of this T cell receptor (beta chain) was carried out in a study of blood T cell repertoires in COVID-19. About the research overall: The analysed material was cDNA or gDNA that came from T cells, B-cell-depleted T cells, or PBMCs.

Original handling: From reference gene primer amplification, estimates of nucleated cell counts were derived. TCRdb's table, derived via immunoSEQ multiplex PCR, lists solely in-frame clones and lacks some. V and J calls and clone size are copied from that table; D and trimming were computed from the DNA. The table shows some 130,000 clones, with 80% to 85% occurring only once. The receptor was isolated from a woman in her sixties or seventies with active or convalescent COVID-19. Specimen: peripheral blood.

The DNA of the CDR3 is TGTGCCAGCAGCTTCCCCCGGAGCTCCTATAATTCACCCCTCCACTTT. Amino acids: CASSFPRSSYNSPLHF. The rearrangement uses TRBV7-2 and TRBJ1-6; D remains ambiguous. Germline values: CDR1 SGHTA, CDR2 FQGNSA. The CDR3 is 16 residues long. V shed 3 bases and J shed 0 bases, with 9 bases lying between them.